These T cell receptor beta chains were read from a single sample in a study of OX40 agonist ivuxolimab in advanced cancers. The assay was immunoSEQ multiplex PCR, and TCRdb's table has in-frame clones only and misses some. Among roughly 71,000 clones listed, less than 85% were seen once. Material: CD4+ or CD8+ T cells sorted from blood, obtained in a trial of the OX40 agonist ivuxolimab. These receptors were obtained from an adult with an advanced solid tumor such as melanoma, head and neck, liver or kidney cancer. Each CDR3 is given with its conserved first and last residue. D genes are given only for firm matches. Where a row states a size, it is once, few, many or the class of an expanded clone; other rows omit it.

CDR3 DNA,CDR3 protein,V gene,J gene,D gene,clone size
TGCGCCAGCAGCGTTACCCTCCGTTGGGGGGGGTCTAATGAAAAACTGTTTTTT,CASSVTLRWGGSNEKLFF,TRBV5-1,TRBJ1-4,-,-
TGTGCCAGCACCTCGAGAAGGGGTGGTCAGCCCCAGCATTTT,CASTSRRGGQPQHF,TRBV6-9,TRBJ1-5,-,-
TGCGCCAGCAGCTACCAGGGGAACACTGAAGCTTTCTTT,CASSYQGNTEAFF,TRBV5-1,TRBJ1-1,-,-
TGTGCCAGCAGCGGGGGGACAGCCGGCGAAAATCAGCCCCAGCATTTT,CASSGGTAGENQPQHF,TRBV7-8,TRBJ1-5,TRBD1,-
TGTGCCAGCAGCCACTCGGGAGGACAGGCCACAGATACGCAGTATTTT,CASSHSGGQATDTQYF,TRBV7-2,TRBJ2-3,-,-
TGCGCCAGCAGCTTGAACCCTTTAGAGACCCAGTACTTC,CASSLNPLETQYF,TRBV10-1,TRBJ2-5,-,-
TGTGCCAGCAGCTTCGGGGTAGCCAAAAACATTCAGTACTTC,CASSFGVAKNIQYF,TRBV5-6,TRBJ2-4,-,-
TGTGCCAGCAGCGTAGACGAAGGGAGCGGGGAGCAGTTCTTC,CASSVDEGSGEQFF,TRBV9,TRBJ2-1,-,-
TGCGCCAGCAGCGTGGGGGGGGCCGGAGATACGCAGTATTTT,CASSVGGAGDTQYF,TRBV5-1,TRBJ2-3,-,-
TGTGCCAGCAGTGAATCTAATTTGGAGACCCAGTACTTC,CASSESNLETQYF,TRBV25-1,TRBJ2-5,-,-
TGTGCCAGCAGTCGGGACAGCCCAGATACGCAGTATTTT,CASSRDSPDTQYF,TRBV27,TRBJ2-3,TRBD1,once
TGTGCCAGCAGCTCAAGAAGGTGGGGGGCGGCTTTCTTT,CASSSRRWGAAFF,TRBV5-6,TRBJ1-1,-,-
TGTGCCAGCAGTGAAGACGGGTGGGCCCAAAAGAGCAATCAGCCCCAGCATTTT,CASSEDGWAQKSNQPQHF,TRBV6-1,TRBJ1-5,-,-
TGTGCCAGCACCAGGACAGGAGTCATGAACACTGAAGCTTTCTTT,CASTRTGVMNTEAFF,TRBV6-1,TRBJ1-1,TRBD1,-
TGTGCCAGCTCACCAGGGGACGAGACCCAGTACTTC,CASSPGDETQYF,TRBV18,TRBJ2-5,-,-
TGTGCCAGCAGCCAAGAAGGGACCAACTCTGGAAACACCATATATTTT,CASSQEGTNSGNTIYF,TRBV14,TRBJ1-3,-,-
TGCGCCAGCAGCCAAGATATAGGGACCGAGCAGTACTTC,CASSQDIGTEQYF,TRBV4-3,TRBJ2-7,-,-
TGTGCCAGCAGCCTATCCGACAACTCTAACTATGGCTACACCTTC,CASSLSDNSNYGYTF,TRBV5-5,TRBJ1-2,-,-
TGTGCCAGCATCGACCTCCGGGACAGGGGCGAGCAGTACTTC,CASIDLRDRGEQYF,TRBV7-9,TRBJ2-7,TRBD1,-
TGTGCCAGCAGCCTCGGAACTAACTATGGCTACACCTTC,CASSLGTNYGYTF,TRBV7-2,TRBJ1-2,-,few
TGCGCCAGCAGCTTGGCGAATCCCAGGTTCCGAGCTGGGGTTCGGGGGCTCCTCCACTTT,CASSLANPRFRAGVRGLLHF,TRBV5-1,TRBJ1-6,-,once
TGTGCCAGCAGCTTTCCTCAGGGGCCACTAGCGCACGAGCAGTACTTC,CASSFPQGPLAHEQYF,TRBV5-4,TRBJ2-7,-,-
TGTGCCAGCAGTTTGGACAGGGCGGCTGAAGCTTTCTTT,CASSLDRAAEAFF,TRBV27,TRBJ1-1,TRBD1,-
TGTGCCAGCAGCTTCGGACAGGGGCAGGGCTACACCTTC,CASSFGQGQGYTF,TRBV7-3,TRBJ1-2,TRBD1,-
TGTGCCAGCAGTAGAGTTGGGGTAAGAGAGGGCTACACCTTC,CASSRVGVREGYTF,TRBV27,TRBJ1-2,-,-
TGTGCCAGCAAACGCGGGGCAGCGGCTGGGGAGACCCAGTACTTC,CASKRGAAAGETQYF,TRBV6-1,TRBJ2-5,-,-
TGTGCCAGCAAAGTGCTAGCGGGGGGTGCTGACACCGGGGAGCTGTTTTTT,CASKVLAGGADTGELFF,TRBV5-6,TRBJ2-2,TRBD2,-
TGTGCCAGCAGTCTCCAATTCTGGGGGGGCACTGAAGCTTTCTTT,CASSLQFWGGTEAFF,TRBV6-6,TRBJ1-1,-,-
TGCGCCAGCAGCTTGATAGGCAGAATGAACACTGAAGCTTTCTTT,CASSLIGRMNTEAFF,TRBV5-1,TRBJ1-1,-,-
TGTGCCAGCAGCCCATCCCGGGGCGGCATGGGAGAGACCCAGTACTTC,CASSPSRGGMGETQYF,TRBV5-4,TRBJ2-5,-,-
TGTGCCAGCAGGGCCGGGACGAACTCCTACGAGCAGTACTTC,CASRAGTNSYEQYF,TRBV6-1,TRBJ2-7,-,-
TGTGCCAGCAGCCTCCGGACAGGGGGGAACACTGAAGCTTTCTTT,CASSLRTGGNTEAFF,TRBV9,TRBJ1-1,TRBD1,-
TGTGCCAGCAGCACGACCCAGGGACGGGAGACCCAGTACTTC,CASSTTQGRETQYF,TRBV11-3,TRBJ2-5,-,once
TGTGCCATCAGTGTTGGAGGGTCCTACGAGCAGTACTTC,CAISVGGSYEQYF,TRBV10-3,TRBJ2-7,-,few